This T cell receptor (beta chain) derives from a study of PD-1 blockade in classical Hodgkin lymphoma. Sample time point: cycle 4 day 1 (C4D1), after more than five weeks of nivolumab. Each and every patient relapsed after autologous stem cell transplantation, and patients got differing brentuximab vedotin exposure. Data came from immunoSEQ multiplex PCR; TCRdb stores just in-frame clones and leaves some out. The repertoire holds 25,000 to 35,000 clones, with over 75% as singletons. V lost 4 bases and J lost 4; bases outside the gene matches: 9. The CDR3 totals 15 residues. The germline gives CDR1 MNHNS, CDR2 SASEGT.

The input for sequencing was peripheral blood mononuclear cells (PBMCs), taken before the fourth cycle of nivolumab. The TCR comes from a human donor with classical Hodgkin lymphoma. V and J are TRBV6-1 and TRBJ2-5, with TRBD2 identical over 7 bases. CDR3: CASSGYYAGAETQYF. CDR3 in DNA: TGTGCCAGCAGTGGGTACTATGCGGGAGCAGAGACCCAGTACTTC.